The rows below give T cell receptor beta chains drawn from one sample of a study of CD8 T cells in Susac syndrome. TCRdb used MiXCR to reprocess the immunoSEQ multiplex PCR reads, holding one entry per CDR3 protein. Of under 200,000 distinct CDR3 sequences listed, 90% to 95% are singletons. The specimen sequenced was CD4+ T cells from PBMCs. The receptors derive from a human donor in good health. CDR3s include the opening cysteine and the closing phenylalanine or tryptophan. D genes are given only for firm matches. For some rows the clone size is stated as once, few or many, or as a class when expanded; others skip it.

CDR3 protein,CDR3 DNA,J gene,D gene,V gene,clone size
CASSFRTNTGELFF,TGTGCCAGCAGCTTCCGAACGAACACCGGGGAGCTGTTTTTT,TRBJ2-2,NA,TRBV5-4,NA
CASSPFIAALRDEQFF,TGTGCCAGCAGCCCCTTTATAGCGGCCCTAAGGGATGAGCAGTTCTTC,TRBJ2-1,NA,TRBV3-1,NA
CASTRTSGGTNTGELFF,TGTGCCAGTACCAGGACTAGCGGGGGGACGAACACCGGGGAGCTGTTTTTT,TRBJ2-2,TRBD2,TRBV19,NA
CAISDQGAANQPQHF,TGTGCCATCAGTGACCAGGGGGCGGCCAATCAGCCCCAGCATTTT,TRBJ1-5,TRBD1,TRBV10-3,NA
CATTYGQGEIGELFF,TGTGCCACCACTTATGGACAGGGGGAGATCGGGGAGCTGTTTTTT,TRBJ2-2,TRBD1,TRBV19,NA
CASSEFGYTF,TGTGCCAGCAGTGAATTTGGCTACACCTTC,TRBJ1-2,NA,TRBV2,NA
CASSDRREEQETQYF,TGTGCCAGCAGCGATAGAAGGGAAGAACAAGAGACCCAGTACTTC,TRBJ2-5,NA,TRBV6-2/TRBV6-3,NA
CASGSQRAADTQYF,TGTGCCAGCGGATCACAACGGGCTGCAGATACGCAGTATTTT,TRBJ2-3,NA,TRBV18,NA
CASSSRGRAGELFF,TGTGCCAGCAGCTCGCGGGGGCGAGCCGGGGAGCTGTTTTTT,TRBJ2-2,NA,TRBV5-6,NA
CASSTSGTSGIREQFF,TGTGCCAGCAGCACCTCTGGGACTAGCGGGATAAGGGAGCAGTTCTTC,TRBJ2-1,TRBD2,TRBV7-3,NA
CAQKGYDTQYF,TGTGCCCAAAAGGGGTACGATACGCAGTATTTT,TRBJ2-3,NA,TRBV30,NA
CASSFGQKETQYF,TGTGCCAGCAGTTTTGGACAGAAAGAGACCCAGTACTTC,TRBJ2-5,NA,TRBV6-6,NA
CSVAEEETQYF,TGCAGCGTTGCTGAAGAAGAGACCCAGTACTTC,TRBJ2-5,NA,TRBV29-1,NA
CASSRTSGPDTQYF,TGTGCCAGCAGTCGGACTAGCGGGCCAGATACGCAGTATTTT,TRBJ2-3,TRBD2,TRBV6-2/TRBV6-3,NA
CAIRVGQGHSEQYF,TGTGCCATCAGGGTTGGACAGGGGCACAGCGAGCAGTACTTC,TRBJ2-7,TRBD1,TRBV10-3,NA
CASSNAWDEQFF,TGTGCCAGCAGCAACGCTTGGGATGAGCAGTTCTTC,TRBJ2-1,NA,TRBV6-6,NA
CAWSTKKKEPGQYTEAFF,TGTGCCTGGAGTACCAAGAAAAAAGAACCGGGACAGTACACTGAAGCTTTCTTT,TRBJ1-1,TRBD1,TRBV30,NA
CASSLVGHRMEQFF,TGTGCCAGCAGCTTAGTGGGACACAGGATGGAGCAGTTCTTC,TRBJ2-1,NA,TRBV7-9,NA
CASSIQTGPGYEQYF,TGTGCCAGCAGTATCCAGACAGGTCCGGGATACGAGCAGTACTTC,TRBJ2-7,NA,TRBV27,once
CASSYSRGGNYGYTF,TGTGCCAGCAGTTACTCGAGGGGGGGGAACTATGGCTACACCTTC,TRBJ1-2,NA,TRBV6-5,NA
CASSYPDRGAYEQYF,TGTGCCAGCAGTTACCCTGACAGGGGAGCCTACGAGCAGTACTTC,TRBJ2-7,TRBD1,TRBV6-6,once
CASSPGTLKNEQFF,TGTGCCAGCAGCCCCGGGACCCTGAAGAATGAGCAGTTCTTC,TRBJ2-1,NA,TRBV4-2,NA
CSAIMGYGYTF,TGCAGTGCTATCATGGGATATGGCTACACCTTC,TRBJ1-2,NA,TRBV20-1,NA
CASSQRGAPGANVLTF,TGTGCCAGCAGTCAGCGGGGGGCCCCTGGGGCCAACGTCCTGACTTTC,TRBJ2-6,TRBD2,TRBV28,NA
CASSSRGTGELFF,TGTGCCAGTAGTTCACGCGGCACCGGGGAGCTGTTTTTT,TRBJ2-2,NA,TRBV19,NA
CASSSFSGPQETQYF,TGCGCCAGCAGCTCCTTTAGCGGTCCCCAAGAGACCCAGTACTTC,TRBJ2-5,NA,TRBV5-1,NA
CASSLEGLDYEQYF,TGTGCCAGCAGCTTAGAGGGGTTGGACTACGAGCAGTACTTC,TRBJ2-7,NA,TRBV7-2,once
CAIRDNLGSYNEQFF,TGTGCCATCAGGGACAACCTGGGCTCCTACAATGAGCAGTTCTTC,TRBJ2-1,NA,TRBV10-3,NA
CASSSMSSYNEQFF,TGTGCCAGCAGCTCGATGAGCTCCTACAATGAGCAGTTCTTC,TRBJ2-1,NA,TRBV2,NA
CASSPEGRVGEQYF,TGTGCCAGCTCACCCGAGGGTAGGGTCGGAGAGCAGTACTTC,TRBJ2-7,NA,TRBV18,NA
CASSQRGTRSPEQYF,TGTGCCAGCAGCCAAAGGGGGACTAGGTCCCCCGAGCAGTACTTC,TRBJ2-7,TRBD2,TRBV7-9,NA